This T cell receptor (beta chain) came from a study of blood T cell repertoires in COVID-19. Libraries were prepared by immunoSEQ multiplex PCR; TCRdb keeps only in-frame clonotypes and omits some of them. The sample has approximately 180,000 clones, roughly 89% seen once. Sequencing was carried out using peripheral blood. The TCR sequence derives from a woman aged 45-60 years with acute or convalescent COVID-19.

CDR3 sequence: CASGLAFGGSYEQYF. The CDR3 DNA sequence: TGTGCTAGTGGTTTGGCCTTTGGAGGGTCCTACGAGCAGTACTTC. The chain employs TRBV12-5 and TRBJ2-7; weak D call: TRBD2 (6 bases). The V end lost 1 base, the J end lost 1 base, and 11 bases lay between the germline ends. The V gene's germline CDR1 is LGHNT and CDR2 FRNRAP. The CDR3 is made up of 15 amino acids. Drawing the rest from reference TRBV12-5 and TRBJ2-7, the complete variable domain is DARVTQTPRHKVTEMGQEVTMRCQPILGHNTVFWYRQTMMQGLELLAYFRNRAPLDDSGMPKDRFSAEMPDATLATLKIQPSEPRDSAVYFCASGLAFGGSYEQYFGPGTRLTVT.